This T cell receptor (beta chain) was captured in a study of tumor and adjacent non-tumor tissue in lung cancer. For the study at large: Each sample yielded 3.5 million to 4.5 million productive TCRbeta reads on average. Study-level findings and limits: Normal lung showed higher cumulative top 100 clone frequency than tumor. TCR diversity was significantly greater in tumor than normal lung tissue.

The library came from three nested PCR rounds adapted from ARM-PCR protocols. TCRdb passed the multiplex PCR reads through MiXCR, listing each CDR3 protein once. The profile shows tens of thousands of distinct CDR3 sequences, 60% of them singletons. No cell sorting was done before RNA was extracted from the tissue. Chemotherapy-naive patients with new lung cancer underwent thoracic surgery in China, August–late 2014. A word on this clonotype: Antigen unknown. This may arise from a read error, as a much more abundant clone is one base away.

This CDR3 contains 13 residues. The V and J genes are TRBV12-3 or TRBV12-4 and TRBJ1-1; TRBD1 is a possible D gene (6 bases). Sequencing was performed on lung tumor tissue. The receptor was isolated from a man aged 50 or older with non-small cell lung cancer. The CDR3 bases are TGTGCCAGCAGTCGGCGGGGGGACACTGATGCTTTCTTT. The encoded protein is CASSRRGDTDAFF.